This TCR beta chain came from a study of CD8 T cells in Susac syndrome. Trimming stripped 6 bases from V and 0 bases from J, with 8 bases between. The CDR3 is made up of 12 amino acids. CDR1 is DFQATT and CDR2 is SNEGSKA in the germline V gene (reference sequence). Random hexamers were used to reverse transcribe about 0.5 to 1 ug of RNA. Amplification of TCR beta CDR3 across 54 Vbeta and 13 Jbeta was performed with immunoSEQ multiplex PCR. A single record per CDR3 protein comes from TCRdb applying MiXCR to the immunoSEQ multiplex PCR reads. Among about 400,000 distinct CDR3 sequences listed, 85% were seen once.

The material sequenced was CD8+ T cells from PBMCs. The TCR was taken from a human donor with multiple sclerosis. The chain combines TRBV20-1 with TRBJ1-1, with a weak D call TRBD1 (6 bases). CDR3 coding DNA: TGCAGTGCCGGACAGTTGAACACTGAAGCTTTCTTT. This translates into CSAGQLNTEAFF.